Below are 29 T cell receptor beta chains sequenced from a single sample in a study of blood T cell repertoires in COVID-19. The assay was immunoSEQ multiplex PCR, and TCRdb's table has in-frame clones only and misses some. The data show 200,000 to 250,000 clones, around 82% seen once. The sample comprised peripheral blood. These receptors all stem from a middle-aged woman with acute or convalescent COVID-19.

The chain uses TRBV27 and TRBJ2-7; D is possibly TRBD2 (5 bases). CDR1 and CDR2 from the germline V gene are MNHEY and SMNVEV (reference sequence). Between the trimmed V and J ends, which lost 3 bases and 1 base, there was a span of 13 bases. The CDR3 runs 15 residues. CDR3 amino acids: CASSFEAAVSYEQYF. For the CDR3, the DNA is TGTGCCAGCAGTTTCGAAGCGGCTGTGTCCTACGAGCAGTACTTC.

In its sample, this clone was seen a few times. The rearrangement uses TRBV19 and TRBJ2-3, with D perhaps matching TRBD2 (6 bases). The germline V gene encodes CDR1 LNHDA and CDR2 SQIVND (reference sequence). The germline V and J ends were trimmed by 6 bases and 0 bases, with 13 bases remaining between them. The CDR3 sequence is 15 residues long. The CDR3 nucleotides are TGTGCCAGTAGCCCCCTAGCGTCCAGCACAGATACGCAGTATTTT. This encodes CASSPLASSTDTQYF.

The V and J genes are TRBV6-5 and TRBJ2-5; TRBD1 agrees at 11 bases. Germline V lookup: CDR1 MNHEY, CDR2 SVGAGI. Trimming took 6 bases from V and 9 from J; bases not matched to a gene: 6. The CDR3 has 13 amino acids. The CDR3 region is CASSVGQGAAQYF. The CDR3 DNA reads TGTGCCAGCAGCGTAGGACAGGGGGCGGCCCAGTACTTC.

This chain uses TRBV5-1 with TRBJ2-1; D may be TRBD1 (5 bases). The V gene's germline CDR1 is SGHRS and CDR2 YFSETQ. Trimming took 0 bases from V and 4 from J, leaving 11 bases between them. The CDR3 sequence is 15 residues long. In DNA form, the CDR3 reads TGCGCCAGCAGCTTGGAGGGGTCCCCATACAATGAGCAGTTCTTC. Encoded protein: CASSLEGSPYNEQFF.

This clone was counted a single time. J is TRBJ2-7 and V is TRBV7-8; no clear D. Per germline, CDR1 SGHVS and CDR2 FQNEAQ. Trimming took off 5 bases at V and 4 bases at J, with 9 bases between the two ends. The CDR3 consists of 12 residues. CDR3 coding DNA: TGTGCCAGCAGCCCTAACGGGTACGAGCAGTACTTC. Its protein product is CASSPNGYEQYF.

This rearrangement joins TRBV3-1 (or the pseudogene TRBV3-2) to TRBJ2-1; TRBD2 aligns across 7 bases. This CDR3 is 14 amino acids long. Losses at the gene ends were 4 bases for V and 8 bases for J; bases not matched to a gene: 8. Germline V gene lookup returns CDR1 LGHDT and CDR2 YNNKEL (reference sequence). The DNA of the CDR3 is TGTGCCAGCAGCCTCTTAGCGGGTGGCGATGAGCAGTTCTTC. Residues: CASSLLAGGDEQFF.

The V and J genes are TRBV27 and TRBJ2-1; the match to TRBD2 covers 12 bases. The CDR3 sequence is 15 residues long. In germline, CDR1 is MNHEY, CDR2 SMNVEV (reference sequence). Trimming at V came to 5 bases and at J to 7 bases, leaving 6 bases not matched to a gene. In DNA, the CDR3 is TGTGCCAGCAGTCTAGCGGGAGGGCCGGGTAATGAGCAGTTCTTC. The encoded protein is CASSLAGGPGNEQFF.

The chain has TRBV12-5 and TRBJ2-7; 8 bases map to TRBD2. This CDR3 region has 16 residues. Germline V gene lookup returns CDR1 LGHNT and CDR2 FRNRAP. The ends lost 3 bases at V and 5 bases at J; junction bases unmatched: 12. Here the CDR3 DNA reads TGTGCTAGTGGTTTAGACAGCGGGAGTACTCGGCACGAGCAGTACTTC. This gives the protein CASGLDSGSTRHEQYF.

This clone has just one count. In nucleotides, the CDR3 is TGTGCCAGCAGTTCCCTAGCAGCAGATACGCAGTATTTT. Protein product: CASSSLAADTQYF. This chain joins TRBV7-6 and TRBJ2-3; weak D call: TRBD2 (5 bases). Trimming took 6 bases from V and 4 from J, leaving 11 bases between them. CDR3 length equals 13 residues. Germline lookup yields CDR1 SGHVS and CDR2 FNYEAQ.

The chain uses TRBV7-9 and TRBJ1-1; 7 positions match TRBD1. Germline CDR1 is SEHNR and CDR2 is FQNEAQ (reference sequence). The CDR3 extends over 15 amino acids. With V trimmed by 3 bases and J by 3 bases, 7 bases remained unmatched. Written as DNA, the CDR3 is TGTGCCAGCAGCTTCCCGGGACAGCTCTACACTGAAGCTTTCTTT. The encoded protein is CASSFPGQLYTEAFF.

The chain links TRBV6-1 to TRBJ2-3; D not resolved. Trimming removed 1 base from V and 10 bases from J, with 6 bases in between. Per germline, CDR1 MNHNS and CDR2 SASEGT. The CDR3 has 11 amino acids. The CDR3 protein is CASSEGNAQYF. DNA for the CDR3: TGTGCCAGCAGTGAAGGTAATGCGCAGTATTTT.

This clone was detected only once. The rearrangement joins TRBV3-1 (or the pseudogene TRBV3-2) to TRBJ2-2; 10 bases match TRBD2. Germline V gene lookup returns CDR1 LGHDT and CDR2 YNNKEL (reference sequence). V trimming: 7 bases; J trimming: 5 bases; junction bases outside the gene matches: 10. This CDR3 contains 16 residues. The DNA for the CDR3 is TGTGCCAGCACCCTAGCGGGAGTATCTGGGACCGGGGAGCTGTTTTTT. Translating it yields CASTLAGVSGTGELFF.

The chain links TRBV25-1 to TRBJ2-7; a possible D gene is TRBD2 (5 bases). Germline CDR1 reads MGHDK; CDR2 reads SYGVNS. This CDR3 region has 14 residues. The germline V and J ends were trimmed by 10 bases and 7 bases, with 23 bases remaining between them. The CDR3 spells CATKKLGPFGEQYF. The CDR3 coding sequence is TGTGCCACGAAGAAACTAGGTCCGTTTGGGGAGCAGTACTTC.

The V call is TRBV6-2 or TRBV6-3, the J call TRBJ1-1; TRBD1 aligns across 8 bases. Trimming removed 4 bases from V and 9 bases from J; junction bases left unmatched: 7. This CDR3 region has 13 residues. Germline values: CDR1 MNHEY, CDR2 SVGEGT. CDR3 bases: TGTGCCAGCAGTTTTAGACAGGGGACCAAAGCTTTCTTT. Residues: CASSFRQGTKAFF.

V gene TRBV29-1 combines with J gene TRBJ2-5, with a weak D call TRBD2 (6 bases). CDR1 and CDR2 from the germline V gene are SQVTM and ANQGSEA. The CDR3 spans 14 residues. V was shortened by 7 bases and J by 2 bases, with 17 bases between the two germline ends. CDR3 DNA: TGCAGCGGACAAACTAGCCTTTCTCAAGAGACCCAGTACTTC. Translation: CSGQTSLSQETQYF.

The gene calls are TRBV4-1 and TRBJ1-2; 7 nucleotides align to TRBD1. CDR1 MGHRA and CDR2 YSYEKL come from the germline V gene. CDR3 length: 16 residues. V lost 0 bases, J lost 0 bases, and 4 bases stayed unmatched. The CDR3 region is CASSQEGTASNYGYTF. CDR3 DNA: TGCGCCAGCAGCCAAGAAGGGACAGCTTCTAACTATGGCTACACCTTC.

The CDR3, as DNA: TGTGCCAGCACCCAGGGGTACGAGCAGTACTTC. Protein sequence: CASTQGYEQYF. The chain carries TRBV2 and TRBJ2-7, with D maybe TRBD1 (6 bases). Germline V gene sequence: CDR1 SNHLY, CDR2 FYNNEI. The CDR3 runs to 11 residues. V lost 7 bases, J lost 4 bases, and 8 bases lay in between.

The chain links TRBV5-6 to TRBJ1-1; the D gene is possibly TRBD1 (6 bases). The V gene's germline CDR1 is SGHDT and CDR2 YYEEEE. Trimming cost V 5 bases and J 4 bases, with 15 bases left between them. The length of the CDR3 is 14 residues. CDR3 region: CASRVSGEVTEAFF. In nucleotides, the CDR3 is TGTGCCAGCAGGGTTTCAGGGGAAGTCACTGAAGCTTTCTTT.

V and J are TRBV7-2 and TRBJ2-7; 13 positions match TRBD2. The ends lost 5 bases at V and 0 bases at J; junction bases unmatched: 4. Germline V gives CDR1 SGHTA, CDR2 FQGNSA. The CDR3 loop spans 16 amino acids. The CDR3 sequence is CASSKGLAGSSYEQYF. The CDR3 DNA reads as TGTGCCAGCAGCAAGGGACTAGCGGGAAGCTCCTACGAGCAGTACTTC.

This clone was observed once. V is TRBV5-8 and J is TRBJ2-1; 10 bases match TRBD2. CDR1 and CDR2 (germline): SGHTS, YDEGEE. Germline trimming cut 2 bases from V and 4 bases from J; bases unmatched to any gene: 6. This CDR3 has 16 amino acids. As DNA, the CDR3 is TGTGCCAGCAGCTTCGCATCTAGCGGGGGTTACAATGAGCAGTTCTTC. Translating it yields CASSFASSGGYNEQFF. Looking up the rest from reference TRBV5-8 and TRBJ2-1 gives the full variable domain: EAGVTQSPTHLIKTRGQQATLRCSPISGHTSVYWYQQALGLGLQFLLWYDEGEERNRGNFPPRFSGRQFPNYSSELNVNALELEDSALYLCASSFASSGGYNEQFFGPGTRLTVL.

The chain employs TRBV6-2 or TRBV6-3 and TRBJ1-1; D is uncertain. Germline V CDR1 and CDR2: MNHEY, SVGEGT. V was clipped by 4 bases and J by 4 bases, with 13 bases between them. CDR3 size: 14 residues. This chain's CDR3 is CASSSWREVTEAFF. The DNA for the CDR3 is TGTGCCAGCAGTTCCTGGAGGGAGGTCACTGAAGCTTTCTTT.

The V gene is TRBV6-5, the J gene TRBJ1-1; D gene uncertain. V gave up 4 bases and J gave up 2 bases, with 5 bases separating them. The CDR3 loop spans 12 amino acids. The V gene's germline CDR1 is MNHEY and CDR2 SVGAGI. CDR3 nucleotides: TGTGCCAGCAGTTTCGTAAACACTGAAGCTTTCTTT. Translated, it gives CASSFVNTEAFF.

J is TRBJ2-7 and V is TRBV27, with D maybe TRBD2 (7 bases). Germline CDR1 reads MNHEY; CDR2 reads SMNVEV (reference sequence). V lost 2 bases to trimming and J lost 3 bases, with 14 bases between them. The CDR3 contains 15 residues. In nucleotides, the CDR3 is TGTGCCAGCAGTTTAGGTCGGGGGGCAGGCTACGAGCAGTACTTC. Translated: CASSLGRGAGYEQYF.

The V call is TRBV4-2, the J call TRBJ2-3; the D is unclear. Per germline, CDR1 LGHNA and CDR2 YNFKEQ. CDR3 length equals 12 residues. Trimming stripped 1 base from V and 10 bases from J, with 9 bases between. CDR3 sequence (DNA): TGTGCCAGCAGCCAAGGTCTCGGTGCGCAGTATTTT. Translation: CASSQGLGAQYF.

The chain is built from TRBV24-1 and TRBJ2-1, with 9 bases identical to TRBD1. This CDR3 comprises 15 residues. With V trimmed by 3 bases and J by 9 bases, 8 bases remained unmatched. Germline V gene lookup returns CDR1 KGHDR and CDR2 SFDVKD. CDR3 in DNA: TGTGCCACCAGTGATGAAAACAGGGGGCTCGGTGAGCAGTTCTTC. It codes for CATSDENRGLGEQFF.

The rearrangement joins TRBV5-6 to TRBJ2-1, with a weak D call TRBD1 (5 bases). The CDR3 extends over 15 amino acids. Per the germline V gene, CDR1 is SGHDT and CDR2 is YYEEEE. V lost 2 bases and J lost 3, with 12 bases in between. The CDR3 DNA reads TGTGCCAGCAGCTTAGGGGTCACCTTCTACAATGAGCAGTTCTTC. It is translated as CASSLGVTFYNEQFF. The full variable domain, its missing parts supplied by reference TRBV5-6 and TRBJ2-1, is DAGVTQSPTHLIKTRGQQVTLRCSPKSGHDTVSWYQQALGQGPQFIFQYYEEEERQRGNFPDRFSGHQFPNYSSELNVNALLLGDSALYLCASSLGVTFYNEQFFGPGTRLTVL.

The chain recombines TRBV24-1 with TRBJ2-3, with D perhaps matching TRBD2 (6 bases). V was clipped by 9 bases and J by 2 bases, with 8 bases between them. This CDR3 is 12 amino acids long. Germline loops: CDR1 KGHDR, CDR2 SFDVKD. The CDR3 loop is CATSDYTDTQYF. In nucleotides, the CDR3 is TGTGCCACCTCGGACTACACAGATACGCAGTATTTT.

The genes are TRBV27 and TRBJ2-3, with D possibly being TRBD1 (6 bases). Germline CDR1 MNHEY, CDR2 SMNVEV (reference sequence). CDR3 length: 17 amino acids. The germline V and J ends were trimmed by 3 bases and 5 bases, with 21 bases remaining between them. The CDR3 sequence: CASSFITASTGLDTQYF. The CDR3 nucleotides are TGTGCCAGCAGTTTTATTACCGCCTCGACAGGATTAGATACGCAGTATTTT.

V and J are TRBV5-5 and TRBJ1-1; D not resolved. The ends were cut back, 7 bases at V and 3 bases at J, with 10 bases in the middle. Germline CDR1 is SGHKS and CDR2 is YYEKEE (reference sequence). The CDR3 extends over 12 amino acids. CDR3 residues: CASHPSDTEAFF. CDR3 sequence (DNA): TGTGCCAGCCACCCCTCGGACACTGAAGCTTTCTTT.